This entry lists 7 T cell receptor beta chains sequenced from one sample in a study of CD4+ T cells in melanoma. Using immunoSEQ multiplex PCR, the repertoire was profiled, and TCRdb retains in-frame clones only, with some absent. The data show 11,000 to 15,000 clones, 70% seen once. Material for sequencing was cells from a culture (not recorded whether cultured in vitro). Receptor source: a human donor with melanoma.

CDR3 protein: CASSLYGRVDTQYF. The CDR3 bases are TGTGCCAGCAGCTTGTACGGACGGGTGGATACGCAGTATTTT. The rearrangement uses TRBV5-6 and TRBJ2-3; D remains ambiguous. The V end was cut by 1 base, the J end by 6 bases, with 12 bases between. The CDR3 consists of 14 residues. From germline, CDR1 is SGHDT and CDR2 YYEEEE.

The chain links TRBV19 to TRBJ2-7, with D tentatively TRBD2 (5 bases). With 5 bases removed from V and 3 bases from J, the gap between germline ends came to 14 bases. CDR3 length: 14 residues. From germline, CDR1 is LNHDA and CDR2 SQIVND (reference sequence). The CDR3 sequence: CASSAGPGYYEQYF. Written as DNA, the CDR3 is TGTGCCAGTAGTGCGGGCCCGGGGTACTACGAGCAGTACTTC.

J is TRBJ2-7 and V is TRBV9; 8 bases are a match to TRBD1. The junction had 8 bases not matched to a gene; V was cut back by 4 bases and J by 5 bases. CDR1 is SGDLS and CDR2 is YYNGEE in the germline V gene. The length of the CDR3 is 14 residues. The CDR3: CASSTRGQGDEQYF. CDR3 DNA sequence: TGTGCCAGCAGCACCAGAGGACAGGGCGACGAGCAGTACTTC.

The chain is built from TRBV19 and TRBJ1-2; TRBD1 agrees at 8 bases. V dropped 5 bases and J dropped 8; count of bases not matched to a gene: 16. Germline V gene sequence: CDR1 LNHDA, CDR2 SQIVND (reference sequence). This CDR3 region has 16 residues. The CDR3 loop is CASSSGGAVGTAGYTF. CDR3 nucleotides: TGTGCCAGTAGTTCAGGGGGCGCGGTTGGCACGGCAGGCTACACCTTC.

The chain is built from TRBV5-1 and TRBJ1-2, with 9 bases matching TRBD1. V gave up 0 bases and J gave up 8 bases; unmatched junction bases: 8. The CDR3 runs 15 residues. CDR1 SGHRS and CDR2 YFSETQ come from the germline V gene. In DNA form, the CDR3 reads TGCGCCAGCAGCTTGGGGGACAGGGCCCTCCGGGGCTACACCTTC. Its translation is CASSLGDRALRGYTF.

This clone was recorded a few times. The rearrangement links TRBV6-5 to TRBJ1-6; no definite D call. The germline V gene encodes CDR1 MNHEY and CDR2 SVGAGI. The CDR3 totals 13 residues. V gave up 2 bases and J gave up 9 bases, with 8 bases separating them. The CDR3 here is CASSYRPASPLHF. Here the CDR3 DNA reads TGTGCCAGCAGTTACCGACCGGCTTCACCCCTCCACTTT.

The chain uses TRBV4-1 and TRBJ1-5; TRBD1 agrees at 7 bases. Germline values: CDR1 MGHRA, CDR2 YSYEKL. The CDR3 extends over 18 amino acids. The V and J ends lost 1 base and 2 bases, in that order; junction bases with no gene match: 11. Here the CDR3 DNA reads TGCGCCAGCAGCCAAGTTGGTAAACAGGGGAAGGGCAATCAGCCCCAGCATTTT. As protein: CASSQVGKQGKGNQPQHF.